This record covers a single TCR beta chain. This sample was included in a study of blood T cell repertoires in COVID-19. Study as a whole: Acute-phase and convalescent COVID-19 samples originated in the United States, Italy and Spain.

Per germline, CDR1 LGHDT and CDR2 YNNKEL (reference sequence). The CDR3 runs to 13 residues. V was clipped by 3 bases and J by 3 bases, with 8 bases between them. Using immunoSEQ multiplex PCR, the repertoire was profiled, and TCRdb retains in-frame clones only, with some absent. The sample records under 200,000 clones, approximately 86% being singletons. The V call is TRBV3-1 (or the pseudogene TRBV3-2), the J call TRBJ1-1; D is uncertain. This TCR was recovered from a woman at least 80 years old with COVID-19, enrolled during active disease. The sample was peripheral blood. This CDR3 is CASSQYQDTEAFF. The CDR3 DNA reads TGTGCCAGCAGCCAGTATCAGGACACTGAAGCTTTCTTT.